This T cell receptor (beta chain) appears in the sequencing data of a study of blood T cell repertoires in COVID-19 (dated by TCRdb to 2018 to 2021). Broadly, across the study: The collaborator samples originated in the United States, Italy and Spain and spanned the acute and convalescent phases of COVID-19. The material from the prospective study consisted of cDNA or gDNA derived from T cells, B-cell-depleted T cells, or PBMCs. Nearly every sample came with metadata listing a de-identified subject ID, COVID-19 status, age in years and sex. The samples were drawn from the first 160 participants of the ongoing ImmuneRACE study and from 1,254 subjects provided by 6 global collaborators. The repertoires were released in a freely available public database meant as a resource for research on the immune response to SARS-CoV-2. Where available, HLA class I and class II types were taken from metadata supplied by the sample provider and were not determined by assay-based typing. The dataset comprised deeply sampled blood TCRbeta repertoires from subjects exposed to, actively infected with, or recovered from COVID-19. Points the paper makes about the study in general: The quantity of clinical and demographic metadata differed by source and by participant and was supplied without curation.

Whole blood was collected in K2EDTA tubes by collaborating institutions according to the institutions' own protocols. For TCRbeta analysis, collaborators shipped samples as frozen whole blood, isolated PBMCs, or DNA extracted from either of those sample types. The table lists this clone with a few counts. The antigen it binds to is not known. No quality values exist for individual bases; no much larger clone is one base distant. CDR1 and CDR2 were assigned from the germline V gene as KGHDR and SFDVKD. Measured from the cysteine to the phenylalanine, the CDR3 is 15 residues long. The DNA shown is the 45-base CDR3, in frame from base 1. V lost 10 bases and J lost 4 bases; the stretch between them is 20 bases long. TCRbeta CDR3 regions were amplified from genomic DNA using the immunoSEQ Assay, a bias-controlled multiplex PCR. In the original analysis: Within the assay, amplification of reference gene primers was used to estimate how many nucleated cells each sample contained. To quantify the absolute abundance of each unique TCRbeta CDR3 rearrangement, sequence reads were collapsed and filtered. For each sample, productive Simpson clonality was calculated by taking the square root of Simpson's diversity index across productive rearrangements. TCRdb limited this immuneACCESS table to in-frame rearrangements with V and J called. A share of clones is missing; checked studies link under half to unresolved V genes, and the rest is unexplained. The V and J calls and clone size are taken from that table; D and trimming were inferred from the DNA. The sample table contains 200,000 to 300,000 clones; only one count was recorded for roughly four fifths of them. The top ten clonotypes cover approximately 1.9% of the sample.

The clonotype comes from an elderly woman with acute or convalescent COVID-19. This sequence uses TRBV24-1 and TRBJ2-3; the D segment could be TRBD2, given 6 matching bases. Sequenced input: peripheral blood. The DNA sequence follows: TGTGCCACTTCGAGGAGGACTACAACGTCAGATACGCAGTATTTT. This is translated as CATSRRTTTSDTQYF.